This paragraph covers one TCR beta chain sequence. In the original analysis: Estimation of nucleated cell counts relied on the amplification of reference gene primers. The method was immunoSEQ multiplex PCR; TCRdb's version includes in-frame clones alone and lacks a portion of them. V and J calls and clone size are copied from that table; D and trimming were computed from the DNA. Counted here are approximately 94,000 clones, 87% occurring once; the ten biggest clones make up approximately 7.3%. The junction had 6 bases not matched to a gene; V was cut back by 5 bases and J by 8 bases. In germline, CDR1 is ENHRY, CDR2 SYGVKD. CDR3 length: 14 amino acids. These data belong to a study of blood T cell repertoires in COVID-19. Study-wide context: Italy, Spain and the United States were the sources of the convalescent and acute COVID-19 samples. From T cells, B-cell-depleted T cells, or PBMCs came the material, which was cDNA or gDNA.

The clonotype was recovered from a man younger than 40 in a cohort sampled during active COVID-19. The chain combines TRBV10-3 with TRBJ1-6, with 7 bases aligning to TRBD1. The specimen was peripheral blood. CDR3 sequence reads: CAISSTGQDSPLHF. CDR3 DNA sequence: TGTGCCATCAGTTCGACAGGGCAGGATTCACCCCTCCACTTT.